Listed here are 26 T cell receptor beta chains from one sample, sequenced in a study of blood T cell repertoires in COVID-19 (dated by TCRdb to between 2020 and 2021). Receptor amplification or capture employed the immunoSEQ multiplex PCR assay. This immuneACCESS table, as held by TCRdb, lists in-frame sequences with V and J called but not all clones. Of the missing ones, under half trace to an unresolved V gene in checked studies; the others have no known cause. Within this sample are about 160,000 clones, with about 85% of them counted one time only. Less than 10% of the sample comes from the top ten. The sample was peripheral blood. The receptors stem from a woman aged 60-75 years with COVID-19, enrolled during active disease.

V and J are TRBV5-6 and TRBJ2-4, with D uncertain. The germline CDR1 and CDR2 sequences are SGHDT and YYEEEE. V shed 0 bases and J shed 0 bases, with 7 bases lying between them. This CDR3 comprises 15 residues. As DNA, the CDR3 is TGTGCCAGCAGCTTGGGGGCCTTAGCCAAAAACATTCAGTACTTC. Amino acids: CASSLGALAKNIQYF. The full variable domain, its missing parts supplied by reference TRBV5-6 and TRBJ2-4, is DAGVTQSPTHLIKTRGQQVTLRCSPKSGHDTVSWYQQALGQGPQFIFQYYEEEERQRGNFPDRFSGHQFPNYSSELNVNALLLGDSALYLCASSLGALAKNIQYFGAGTRLSVL.

The V gene is TRBV14, the J gene TRBJ2-7; the match to TRBD2 covers 8 bases. V shed 4 bases, J shed 6 bases, and the junction held 2 bases outside the gene matches. There are 12 residues in the CDR3. Per germline, CDR1 SGHDN and CDR2 FVKESK. Here the CDR3 DNA reads TGTGCCAGCAGCCGGGCGGGGGGCGAGCAGTACTTC. Protein sequence: CASSRAGGEQYF.

The CDR3 sequence: CASSQAGGYEQYV. The DNA of the CDR3 is TGTGCCAGTAGTCAAGCGGGGGGCTACGAGCAGTACGTC. The V gene is TRBV19, the J gene TRBJ2-7; 9 bases align to TRBD2. Germline CDR1 and CDR2: LNHDA and SQIVND (reference sequence). The CDR3 runs 13 residues. V was pared by 5 bases and J by 3 bases, with 2 bases of the junction left unmatched.

The V call is TRBV2, the J call TRBJ1-1; TRBD1 might be the D (6 bases). CDR1 is SNHLY, CDR2 FYNNEI, per germline. CDR3 length: 14 residues. The V and J ends lost 7 bases and 4 bases respectively, with 16 bases between them. The DNA for the CDR3 is TGTGCCAGCAACAACCGGGACACGTCCACTGAAGCTTTCTTT. It encodes CASNNRDTSTEAFF.

In the case of this clone: A much more abundant neighbour one base away suggests this may be a read error. This chain connects TRBV6-5 to TRBJ1-5; D not resolved. In germline, CDR1 is MNHEY, CDR2 SVGAGI. CDR3 length equals 12 residues. V was cut by 6 bases and J by 7 bases, with 10 bases left in between. CDR3 amino acids: CASRAGDQPQHF. The CDR3 coding sequence is TGTGCCAGCAGGGCGGGAGACCAGCCCCAGCATTTT.

The chain has TRBV7-8 and TRBJ1-5; TRBD1 might be the D (5 bases). The V gene lost 1 base and the J gene lost 2 bases, with 6 bases spanning the gap. Germline lookup yields CDR1 SGHVS and CDR2 FQNEAQ. The CDR3 covers 14 residues. CDR3 bases: TGTGCCAGCAGCTTAGTAGGGGGCAATCAGCCCCAGCATTTT. Translated, it gives CASSLVGGNQPQHF. Full variable domain (missing parts from reference TRBV7-8 and TRBJ1-5): GAGVSQSPRYKVAKRGQDVALRCDPISGHVSLFWYQQALGQGPEFLTYFQNEAQLDKSGLPSDRFFAERPEGSVSTLKIQRTQQEDSAVYLCASSLVGGNQPQHFGDGTRLSIL.

A single count supports this clone. This sequence joins TRBV4-2 and TRBJ2-2; the match to TRBD1 covers 9 bases. Germline CDR1 LGHNA, CDR2 YNFKEQ. The CDR3 extends over 15 amino acids. With V trimmed by 4 bases and J by 3 bases, 3 bases remained unmatched. The CDR3 loop reads CASSRDRGDTGELFF. The CDR3 DNA sequence: TGTGCCAGCAGCCGCGACAGGGGGGACACCGGGGAGCTGTTTTTT.

V gene TRBV6-4 combines with J gene TRBJ2-2; maybe TRBD1 (6 bases). The germline CDR1 and CDR2 sequences are MRHNA and SNTAGT. The ends were cut back, 7 bases at V and 14 bases at J, with 11 bases in the middle. There are 10 residues in the CDR3. The CDR3 sequence is CASTPRGLFF. The CDR3 region has the DNA TGTGCCAGCACCCCCAGGGGCCTGTTTTTT.

Concerning this clone: One junction end does not reproduce the germline sequence, and a read error may be involved. The genes are TRBV19 and TRBJ1-2; a possible D gene is TRBD1 (5 bases). Germline lookup yields CDR1 LNHDA and CDR2 SQIVND (reference sequence). CDR3 length equals 12 residues. CDR3 DNA sequence: TGTGCCAGTAGTGTAAACAGGATCCCCTCTAGCTTC. Translation: CASSVNRIPSSF. Drawing the rest from reference TRBV19 and TRBJ1-2, the complete variable domain is DGGITQSPKYLFRKEGQNVTLSCEQNLNHDAMYWYRQDPGQGLRLIYYSQIVNDFQKGDIAEGYSVSREKKESFPLTVTSAQKNPTAFYLCASSVNRIPSSFGSGTRLTVV.

The chain joins TRBV4-2 to TRBJ1-5, with TRBD1 identical over 9 bases. Per the germline V gene, CDR1 is LGHNA and CDR2 is YNFKEQ. This CDR3 spans 15 amino acids. Trimming at V came to 2 bases and at J to 4 bases, leaving 3 bases not matched to a gene. CDR3 region: CASSQRQGENQPQHF. CDR3 nucleotide sequence: TGTGCCAGCAGCCAAAGACAGGGGGAGAATCAGCCCCAGCATTTT.

This clone was picked up one time. This chain uses TRBV7-2 with TRBJ1-2; D is ambiguous. The V and J ends lost 3 bases and 2 bases respectively, with 7 bases between them. The CDR3 sequence is 13 residues long. Germline CDR1 is SGHTA and CDR2 is FQGNSA. CDR3 in amino acids: CASSFGVNYGYTF. The CDR3 DNA sequence: TGTGCCAGCAGCTTCGGGGTGAACTATGGCTACACCTTC.

This clone is a singleton in its sample. The rearrangement joins TRBV7-8 to TRBJ1-5; D possibly corresponds to TRBD1 (6 bases). V dropped 5 bases and J dropped 11 bases, with 13 bases sitting between them. Looked up from germline, CDR1 is SGHVS and CDR2 is FQNEAQ. There are 12 residues in the CDR3. The CDR3 region has the DNA TGTGCCAGCAGCCTCCCAGGGGATACCCAGCATTTT. Its translation: CASSLPGDTQHF.

The CDR3, as DNA: TGTGCCAGCTCACCCGCCAGTTCGAACACTGAAGCTTTCTTT. Protein sequence: CASSPASSNTEAFF. The chain links TRBV18 to TRBJ1-1; the D is unclear. Looked up from germline, CDR1 is KGHSH and CDR2 is LQKENI. V shed 3 bases and J shed 1 base, with 9 bases lying between them. The CDR3 is 14 residues long.

This rearrangement joins TRBV19 to TRBJ1-5; perhaps TRBD1 as D (6 bases). This CDR3 comprises 19 residues. From germline, CDR1 is LNHDA and CDR2 SQIVND (reference sequence). With 5 bases removed from V and 2 bases from J, the gap between germline ends came to 25 bases. The CDR3 nucleotides read TGTGCCAGTAGTTTTCCGTCGACAGCGACAAAGGGGGGCAATCAGCCCCAGCATTTT. Its translation: CASSFPSTATKGGNQPQHF.

This clone was picked up one time. The chain uses TRBV18 and TRBJ1-4; 11 bases fit TRBD1. CDR1 is KGHSH, CDR2 LQKENI, per germline. This CDR3 has 14 amino acids. The trim removed 4 bases at V and 7 bases at J, leaving 2 bases unmatched. Here the CDR3 reads CASSLGQGAEKLFF. The CDR3 bases are TGTGCCAGCTCACTCGGACAGGGGGCTGAAAAACTGTTTTTT.

This rearrangement joins TRBV27 to TRBJ1-1; D is uncertain. Germline values: CDR1 MNHEY, CDR2 SMNVEV (reference sequence). Deletions cut 5 bases from V and 4 bases from J, with 11 bases between. This CDR3 comprises 13 residues. The CDR3 reads CASSNQEATEAFF. Here the CDR3 DNA reads TGTGCCAGCAGTAACCAGGAGGCCACTGAAGCTTTCTTT.

This clone was detected only once. This chain connects TRBV3-1 (or the pseudogene TRBV3-2) to TRBJ1-1; 7 positions agree with TRBD1. Germline CDR1 reads LGHDT; CDR2 reads YNNKEL (reference sequence). The CDR3 loop spans 14 amino acids. V shed 5 bases and J 4 bases; nucleotides not matched to a gene: 7. This chain's CDR3 is CASSSRQGVTEAFF. In DNA, the CDR3 is TGTGCCAGCAGCTCCCGACAGGGTGTCACTGAAGCTTTCTTT.

The CDR3 DNA follows: TGCGCCAGCAGCCCCGGGGATACGAACACTGAAGCTTTCTTT. Protein sequence: CASSPGDTNTEAFF. The V gene is TRBV10-1, the J gene TRBJ1-1; D not resolved. Germline values: CDR1 WNHNN, CDR2 SYGVQD (reference sequence). V dropped 6 bases and J dropped 1 base, with 12 bases sitting between them. This CDR3 region has 14 residues.

V and J are TRBV19 and TRBJ1-5, with no clear D. CDR1 LNHDA and CDR2 SQIVND come from the germline V gene (reference sequence). This CDR3 contains 15 residues. V was shortened by 6 bases and J by 0 bases, with 12 bases between the two germline ends. The CDR3 nucleotides are TGTGCCAGTAGCGGATCGGGGAATAGCAATCAGCCCCAGCATTTT. Translating gives CASSGSGNSNQPQHF.

The chain carries TRBV5-3 and TRBJ1-4; D is possibly TRBD1 (5 bases). TRBV5-3 is noted as an ORF with a role that remains uncertain. This CDR3 is built from 15 residues. V lost 2 bases to trimming and J lost 7 bases, with 15 bases between them. The CDR3 DNA is TGTGCCAGAAGCTTAGGCTTAAGGGGAGGTGAAAAACTGTTTTTT. It is translated as CARSLGLRGGEKLFF.

V is TRBV6-6 and J is TRBJ1-5, with 7 positions matching TRBD1. J was trimmed by 7 bases and V by 6 bases; bases with no gene match: 9. Germline loops: CDR1 MNHNY, CDR2 SVGAGI (reference sequence). CDR3 length: 14 amino acids. CDR3 nucleotide sequence: TGTGCCAGCAGCACTACAGGGGTAGGACAGCCCCAGCATTTT. Translated, it gives CASSTTGVGQPQHF.

The rearrangement links TRBV10-3 to TRBJ2-7, with D unresolved. CDR1 and CDR2 (germline): ENHRY, SYGVKD. The CDR3 extends over 15 amino acids. Between the trimmed V and J ends, which lost 2 bases and 0 bases, there was a span of 11 bases. The CDR3 loop reads CAISEGLYDSYEQYV. The CDR3 nucleotides are TGTGCCATCAGTGAGGGGCTTTATGACTCCTACGAGCAGTACGTC.

Here the CDR3 reads CASSALRGVRADTQYF. In DNA form, the CDR3 reads TGTGCCAGCAGCGCGTTACGTGGAGTACGGGCAGATACGCAGTATTTT. This chain links TRBV9 with TRBJ2-3, with D uncertain. The CDR3 has 16 residues. Trimming shortened V by 3 bases and J by 4 bases, and 18 bases separated the two germline ends. CDR1 SGDLS and CDR2 YYNGEE come from the germline V gene. Looking up the rest from reference TRBV9 and TRBJ2-3 gives the full variable domain: DSGVTQTPKHLITATGQRVTLRCSPRSGDLSVYWYQQSLDQGLQFLIQYYNGEERAKGNILERFSAQQFPDLHSELNLSSLELGDSALYFCASSALRGVRADTQYFGPGTRLTVL.

V and J are TRBV6-1 and TRBJ1-1; D remains unclear. CDR1 and CDR2 from the germline V gene are MNHNS and SASEGT. Trimming removed 3 bases from V and 3 bases from J, with 8 bases in between. The CDR3 covers 13 residues. CDR3 amino acids: CASSEARYTEAFF. CDR3 coding DNA: TGTGCCAGCAGTGAGGCTAGGTACACTGAAGCTTTCTTT.

The J gene is TRBJ2-1, the V gene TRBV7-6; TRBD2 matches at 7 bases. The CDR3 has 15 amino acids. V was clipped by 0 bases and J by 4 bases; unmatched bases: 3. Germline V gene sequence: CDR1 SGHVS, CDR2 FNYEAQ. CDR3 nucleotide sequence: TGTGCCAGCAGCTTAGCTAGCGGGCGTTACAATGAGCAGTTCTTC. Protein sequence: CASSLASGRYNEQFF. The full variable domain, completed using reference TRBV7-6 and TRBJ2-1, is GAGVSQSPRYKVTKRGQDVALRCDPISGHVSLYWYRQALGQGPEFLTYFNYEAQQDKSGLPNDRFSAERPEGSISTLTIQRTEQRDSAMYRCASSLASGRYNEQFFGPGTRLTVL.

The count of this clone is one. The chain couples TRBV11-2 to TRBJ1-1; TRBD1 might be the D (6 bases). The V end lost 3 bases, the J end lost 4 bases, and 12 bases lay between the germline ends. The CDR3 extends over 14 amino acids. Germline CDR1 reads SGHAT; CDR2 reads FQNNGV. The CDR3 sequence: CASSFKQGGTEAFF. The CDR3 nucleotides are TGTGCCAGCAGCTTTAAACAGGGCGGCACTGAAGCTTTCTTT. Supplemented by reference TRBV11-2 and TRBJ1-1, the full variable domain reads EAGVAQSPRYKIIEKRQSVAFWCNPISGHATLYWYQQILGQGPKLLIQFQNNGVVDDSQLPKDRFSAERLKGVDSTLKIQPAKLEDSAVYLCASSFKQGGTEAFFGQGTRLTVV.